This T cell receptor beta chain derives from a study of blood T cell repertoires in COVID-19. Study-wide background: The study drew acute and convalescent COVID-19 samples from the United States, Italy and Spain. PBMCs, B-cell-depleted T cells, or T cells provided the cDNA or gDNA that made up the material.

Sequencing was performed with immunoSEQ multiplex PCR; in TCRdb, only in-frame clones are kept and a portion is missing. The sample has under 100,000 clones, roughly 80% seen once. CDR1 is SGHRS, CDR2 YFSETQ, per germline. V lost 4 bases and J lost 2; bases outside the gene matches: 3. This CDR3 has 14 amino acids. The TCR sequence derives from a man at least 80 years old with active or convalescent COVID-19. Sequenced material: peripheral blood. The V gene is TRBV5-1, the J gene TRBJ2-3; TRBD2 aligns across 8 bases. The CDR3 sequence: CASSSSGDTDTQYF. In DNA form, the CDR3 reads TGCGCCAGCAGCAGTAGCGGGGACACAGATACGCAGTATTTT.